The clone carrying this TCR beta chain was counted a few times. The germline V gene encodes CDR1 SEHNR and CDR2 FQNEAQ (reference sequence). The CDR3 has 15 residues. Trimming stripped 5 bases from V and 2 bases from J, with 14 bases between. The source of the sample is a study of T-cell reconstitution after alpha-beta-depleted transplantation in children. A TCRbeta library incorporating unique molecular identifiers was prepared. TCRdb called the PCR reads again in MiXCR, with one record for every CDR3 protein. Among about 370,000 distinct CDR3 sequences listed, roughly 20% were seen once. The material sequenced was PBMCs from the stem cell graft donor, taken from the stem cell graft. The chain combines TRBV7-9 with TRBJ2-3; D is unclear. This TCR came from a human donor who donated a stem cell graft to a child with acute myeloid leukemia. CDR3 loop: CASSRHSRNTDTQYF. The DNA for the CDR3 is TGTGCCAGCAGCCGTCATAGCAGAAACACAGATACGCAGTATTTT.